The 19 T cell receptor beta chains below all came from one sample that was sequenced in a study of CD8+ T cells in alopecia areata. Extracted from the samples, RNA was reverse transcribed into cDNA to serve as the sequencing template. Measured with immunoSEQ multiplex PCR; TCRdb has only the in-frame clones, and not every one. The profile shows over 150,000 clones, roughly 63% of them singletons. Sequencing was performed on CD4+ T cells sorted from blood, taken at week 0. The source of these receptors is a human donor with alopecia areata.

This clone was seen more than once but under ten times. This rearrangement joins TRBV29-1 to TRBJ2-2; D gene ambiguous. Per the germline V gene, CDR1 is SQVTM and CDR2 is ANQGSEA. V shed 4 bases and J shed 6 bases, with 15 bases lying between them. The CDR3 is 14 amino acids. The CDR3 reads CSVGQIHQAGELFF. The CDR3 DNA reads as TGCAGCGTTGGGCAGATACATCAGGCCGGGGAGCTGTTTTTT.

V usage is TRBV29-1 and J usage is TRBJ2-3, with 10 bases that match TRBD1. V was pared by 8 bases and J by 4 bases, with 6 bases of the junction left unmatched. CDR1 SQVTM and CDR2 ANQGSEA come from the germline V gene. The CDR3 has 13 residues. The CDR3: CSTRTGGPDTQYF. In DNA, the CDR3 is TGCAGCACAAGGACAGGGGGTCCAGATACGCAGTATTTT.

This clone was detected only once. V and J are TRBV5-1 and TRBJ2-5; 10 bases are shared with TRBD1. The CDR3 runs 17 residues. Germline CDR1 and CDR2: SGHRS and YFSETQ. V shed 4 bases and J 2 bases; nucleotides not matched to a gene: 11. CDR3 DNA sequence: TGCGCCAGCAGCCCTGGGGCCCGGACAGGGGGACAAGAGACCCAGTACTTC. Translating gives CASSPGARTGGQETQYF.

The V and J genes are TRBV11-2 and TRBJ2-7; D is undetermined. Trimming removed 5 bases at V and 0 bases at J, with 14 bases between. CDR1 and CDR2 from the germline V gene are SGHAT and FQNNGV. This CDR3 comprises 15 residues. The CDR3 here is CASSVLTHSSYEQYF. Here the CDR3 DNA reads TGTGCCAGCAGCGTACTTACGCATAGCTCCTACGAGCAGTACTTC. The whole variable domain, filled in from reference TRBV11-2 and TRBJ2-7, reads EAGVAQSPRYKIIEKRQSVAFWCNPISGHATLYWYQQILGQGPKLLIQFQNNGVVDDSQLPKDRFSAERLKGVDSTLKIQPAKLEDSAVYLCASSVLTHSSYEQYFGPGTRLTVT.

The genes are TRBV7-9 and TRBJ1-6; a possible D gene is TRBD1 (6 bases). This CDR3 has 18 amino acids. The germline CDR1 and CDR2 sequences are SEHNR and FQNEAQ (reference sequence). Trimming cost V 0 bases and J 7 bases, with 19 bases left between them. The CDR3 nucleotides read TGTGCCAGCAGCTTAGCAGGGGTCAAGACAGGCACCAATTCACCCCTCCACTTT. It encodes CASSLAGVKTGTNSPLHF.

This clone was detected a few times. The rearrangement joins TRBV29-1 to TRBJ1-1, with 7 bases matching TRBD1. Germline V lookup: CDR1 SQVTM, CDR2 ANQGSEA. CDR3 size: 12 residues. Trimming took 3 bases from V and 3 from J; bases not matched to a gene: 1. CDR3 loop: CSVDQGDTEAFF. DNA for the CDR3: TGCAGCGTTGACCAGGGGGACACTGAAGCTTTCTTT.

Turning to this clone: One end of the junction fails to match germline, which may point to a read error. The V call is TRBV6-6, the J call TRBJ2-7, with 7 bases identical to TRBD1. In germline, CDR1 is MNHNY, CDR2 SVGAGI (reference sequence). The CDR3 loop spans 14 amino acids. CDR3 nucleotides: TGTGCCAGCAGGTACTGGGACAGAGGCTACGAGCAGTACTTC. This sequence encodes CASRYWDRGYEQYF.

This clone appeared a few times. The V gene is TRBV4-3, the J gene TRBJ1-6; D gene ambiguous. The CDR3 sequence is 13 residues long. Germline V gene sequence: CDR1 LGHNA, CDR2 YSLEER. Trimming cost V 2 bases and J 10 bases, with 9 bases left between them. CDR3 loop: CASSQIPGSPLHF. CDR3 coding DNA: TGCGCCAGCAGCCAAATCCCCGGATCACCCCTCCACTTT.

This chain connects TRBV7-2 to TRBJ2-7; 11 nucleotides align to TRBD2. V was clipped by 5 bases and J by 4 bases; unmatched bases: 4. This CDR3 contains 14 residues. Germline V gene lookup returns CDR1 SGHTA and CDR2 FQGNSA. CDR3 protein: CASSKTSGVYEQYF. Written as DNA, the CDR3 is TGTGCCAGCAGCAAGACTAGCGGGGTTTACGAGCAGTACTTC.

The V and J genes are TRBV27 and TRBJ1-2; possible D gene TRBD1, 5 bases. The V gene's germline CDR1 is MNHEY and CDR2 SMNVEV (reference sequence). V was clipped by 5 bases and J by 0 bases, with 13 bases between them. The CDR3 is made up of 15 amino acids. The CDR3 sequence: CASSASRVANYGYTF. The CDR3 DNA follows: TGTGCCAGCAGTGCATCCAGGGTAGCTAACTATGGCTACACCTTC.

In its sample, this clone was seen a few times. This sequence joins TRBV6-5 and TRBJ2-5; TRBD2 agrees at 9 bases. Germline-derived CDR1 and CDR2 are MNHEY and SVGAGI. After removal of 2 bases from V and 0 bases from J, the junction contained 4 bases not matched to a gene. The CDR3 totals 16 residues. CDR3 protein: CASSYTSGRNQETQYF. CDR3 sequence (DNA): TGTGCCAGCAGTTACACTAGCGGGCGGAACCAAGAGACCCAGTACTTC.

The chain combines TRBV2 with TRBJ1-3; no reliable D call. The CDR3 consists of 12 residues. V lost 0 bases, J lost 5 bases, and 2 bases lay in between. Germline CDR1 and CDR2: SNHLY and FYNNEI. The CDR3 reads CASSEARNTIYF. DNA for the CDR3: TGTGCCAGCAGTGAAGCCCGAAACACCATATATTTT.

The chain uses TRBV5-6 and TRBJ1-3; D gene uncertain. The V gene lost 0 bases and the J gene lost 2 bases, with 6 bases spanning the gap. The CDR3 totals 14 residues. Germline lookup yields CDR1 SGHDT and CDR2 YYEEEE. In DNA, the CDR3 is TGTGCCAGCAGCTTGGTGGGCACTGGAAACACCATATATTTT. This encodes CASSLVGTGNTIYF. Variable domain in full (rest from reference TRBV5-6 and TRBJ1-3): DAGVTQSPTHLIKTRGQQVTLRCSPKSGHDTVSWYQQALGQGPQFIFQYYEEEERQRGNFPDRFSGHQFPNYSSELNVNALLLGDSALYLCASSLVGTGNTIYFGEGSWLTVV.

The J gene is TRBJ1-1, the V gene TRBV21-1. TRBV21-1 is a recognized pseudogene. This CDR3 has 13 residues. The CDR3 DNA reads TGTGCCAGCAGCAACTGCATGAACACTGAAGCTTTCTTT. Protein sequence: CASSNCMNTEAFF.

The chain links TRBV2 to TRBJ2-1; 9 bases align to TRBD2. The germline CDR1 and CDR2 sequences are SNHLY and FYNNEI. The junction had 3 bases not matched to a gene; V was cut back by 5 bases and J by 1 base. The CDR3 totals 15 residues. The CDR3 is CASSQLAGSYNEQFF. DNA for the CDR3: TGTGCCAGCAGTCAGCTAGCGGGGTCCTACAATGAGCAGTTCTTC.

The CDR3 coding sequence is TGCGCCAGCAGCCAAGTCGGCGACAGACGCAATCAGCCCCAGCATTTT. Translating gives CASSQVGDRRNQPQHF. The chain is built from TRBV4-1 and TRBJ1-5, with D maybe TRBD1 (5 bases). The CDR3 has 16 amino acids. The germline V and J ends were trimmed by 1 base and 2 bases, with 12 bases remaining between them. Germline V CDR1 and CDR2: MGHRA, YSYEKL.

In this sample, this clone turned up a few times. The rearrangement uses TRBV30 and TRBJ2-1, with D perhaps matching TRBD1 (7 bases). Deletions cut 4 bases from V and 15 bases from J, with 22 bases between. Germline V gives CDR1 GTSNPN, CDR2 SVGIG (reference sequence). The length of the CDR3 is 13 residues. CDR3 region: CAWTPHAGTAPFF. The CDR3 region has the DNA TGTGCCTGGACCCCCCACGCGGGGACAGCGCCGTTCTTC. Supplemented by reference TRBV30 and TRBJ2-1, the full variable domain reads SQTIHQWPATLVQPVGSPLSLECTVEGTSNPNLYWYRQAAGRGLQLLFYSVGIGQISSEVPQNLSASRPQDRQFILSSKKLLLSDSGFYLCAWTPHAGTAPFFGPGTRLTVL.

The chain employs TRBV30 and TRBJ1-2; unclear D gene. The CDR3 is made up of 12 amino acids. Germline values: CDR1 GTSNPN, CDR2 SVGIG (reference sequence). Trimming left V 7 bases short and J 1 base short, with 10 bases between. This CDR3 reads CASARFNYGYTF. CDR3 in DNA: TGTGCCTCAGCCCGGTTTAACTATGGCTACACCTTC.

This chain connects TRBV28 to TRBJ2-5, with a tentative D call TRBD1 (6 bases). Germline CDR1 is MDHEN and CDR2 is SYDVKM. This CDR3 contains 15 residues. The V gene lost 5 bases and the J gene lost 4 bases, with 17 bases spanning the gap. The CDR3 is CASSQITGSRETQYF. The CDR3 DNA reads TGTGCCAGCAGTCAAATTACAGGGTCCCGAGAGACCCAGTACTTC.